This T cell receptor (beta chain) originates from a study of OX40 agonist ivuxolimab in advanced cancers. At the level of the study: Anti-PD-1, anti-PD-L1 or anti-CTLA-4 therapy given earlier was allowed, and over 35% had some. One patient with hepatocellular carcinoma and two with cutaneous melanoma, three in all, had partial responses.

Clones were read by immunoSEQ multiplex PCR, and TCRdb kept only the in-frame ones, dropping some. The sample contains around 25,000 clones, 80% to 90% of which appear only once. The TCR comes from an adult with an advanced solid tumor such as melanoma, head and neck, liver or kidney cancer. This material consisted of CD4+ or CD8+ T cells sorted from blood, taken in a trial of the OX40 agonist ivuxolimab.

CDR3 loop: CASSQDPRQPQETQYF. CDR3 DNA: TGCGCCAGCAGCCAAGATCCCCGACAGCCCCAAGAGACCCAGTACTTC. V gene TRBV4-1 combines with J gene TRBJ2-5; the D gene is possibly TRBD1 (5 bases). V was cut by 0 bases and J by 1 base, with 12 bases left in between. Germline V gives CDR1 MGHRA, CDR2 YSYEKL. This CDR3 region has 16 residues.